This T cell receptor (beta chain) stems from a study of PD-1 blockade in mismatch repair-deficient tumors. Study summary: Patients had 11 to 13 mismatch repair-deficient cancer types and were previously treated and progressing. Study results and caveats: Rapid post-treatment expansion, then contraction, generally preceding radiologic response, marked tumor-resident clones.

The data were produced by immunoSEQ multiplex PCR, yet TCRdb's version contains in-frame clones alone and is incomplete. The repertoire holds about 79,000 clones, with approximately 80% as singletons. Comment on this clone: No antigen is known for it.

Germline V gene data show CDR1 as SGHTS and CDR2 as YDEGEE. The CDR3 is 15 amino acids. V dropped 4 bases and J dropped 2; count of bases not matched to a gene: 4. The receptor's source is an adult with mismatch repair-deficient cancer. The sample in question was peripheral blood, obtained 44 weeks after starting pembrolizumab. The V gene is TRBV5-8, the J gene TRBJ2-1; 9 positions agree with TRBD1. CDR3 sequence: CASSLGQGPYNEQFF. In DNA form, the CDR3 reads TGTGCCAGCAGCCTGGGACAGGGCCCCTACAATGAGCAGTTCTTC.